This T cell receptor (beta chain) stems from a study of early T cells in non-severe SARS-CoV-2 infection. Trimming took 5 bases from V and 5 from J; bases not matched to a gene: 9. The germline V gene has CDR1 MNHEY and CDR2 SVGAGI. The CDR3 sequence is 16 residues long. MiXCR was run by TCRdb on the 5' RACE reads, yielding one entry per CDR3 protein. The profile covers about 83,000 distinct CDR3 sequences, with about 13% appearing a single time and over 1.2% taken by the ten largest. This clonotype was counted between two and nine times. Sample: whole blood. This chain connects TRBV6-5 to TRBJ2-2; 9 bases are shared with TRBD2. The sequence derives from an adult who was a healthcare worker with PCR-confirmed SARS-CoV-2 infection or an uninfected control (not recorded which). This CDR3 is CASSPFGTSITGELFF. CDR3 sequence (DNA): TGTGCCAGCAGTCCCTTCGGGACTAGCATTACCGGGGAGCTGTTTTTT.